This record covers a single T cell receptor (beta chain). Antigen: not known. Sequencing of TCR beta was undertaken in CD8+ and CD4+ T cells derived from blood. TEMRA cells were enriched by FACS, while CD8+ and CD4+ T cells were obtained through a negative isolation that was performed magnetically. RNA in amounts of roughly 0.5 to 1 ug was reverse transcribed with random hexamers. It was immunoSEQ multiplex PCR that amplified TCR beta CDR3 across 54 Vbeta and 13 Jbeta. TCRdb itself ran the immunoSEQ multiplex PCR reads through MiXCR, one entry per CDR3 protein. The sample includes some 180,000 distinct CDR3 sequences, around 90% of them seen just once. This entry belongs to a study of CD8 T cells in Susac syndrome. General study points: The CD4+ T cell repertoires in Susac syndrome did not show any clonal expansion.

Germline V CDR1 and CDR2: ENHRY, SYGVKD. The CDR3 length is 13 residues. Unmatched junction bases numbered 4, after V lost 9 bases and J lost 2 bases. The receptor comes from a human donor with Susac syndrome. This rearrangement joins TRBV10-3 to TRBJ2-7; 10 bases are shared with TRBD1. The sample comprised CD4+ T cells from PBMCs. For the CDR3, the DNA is TGTGCCATGGCCGGGACAGGGGCCTACGAGCAGTACTTC. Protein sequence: CAMAGTGAYEQYF.